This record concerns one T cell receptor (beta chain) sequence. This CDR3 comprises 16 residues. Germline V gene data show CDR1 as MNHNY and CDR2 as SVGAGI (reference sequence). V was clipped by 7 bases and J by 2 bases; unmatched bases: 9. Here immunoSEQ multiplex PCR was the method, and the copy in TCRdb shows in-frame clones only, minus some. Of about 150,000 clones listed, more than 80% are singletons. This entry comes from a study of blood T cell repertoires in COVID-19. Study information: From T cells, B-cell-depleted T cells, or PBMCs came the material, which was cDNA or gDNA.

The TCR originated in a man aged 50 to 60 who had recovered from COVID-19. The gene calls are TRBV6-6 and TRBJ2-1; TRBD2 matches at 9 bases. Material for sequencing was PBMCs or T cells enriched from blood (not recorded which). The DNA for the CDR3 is TGTGCCAGCACCCCACTACTAGCGGGCACCTACAATGAGCAGTTCTTC. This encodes CASTPLLAGTYNEQFF.